This paragraph reports one T cell receptor beta chain. One entry per CDR3 protein, called by TCRdb with MiXCR from the 5' RACE reads. The sample contains some 46,000 distinct CDR3 sequences, 15% to 20% of which appear only once. Germline CDR1 is SGHAT and CDR2 is FQNNGV. The CDR3 contains 16 residues. After removal of 3 bases from V and 5 bases from J, the junction contained 10 bases not matched to a gene. This entry belongs to a study of chronic HIV infection and antiretroviral therapy. The clonotype was recovered from an adult who had HIV and had not received antiretroviral therapy, or was an uninfected healthy control (not recorded which). This chain connects TRBV11-2 to TRBJ1-5, with 7 bases lining up with TRBD1. The sequencing input was peripheral blood. CDR3 nucleotide sequence: TGTGCCAGCAGCTTGGCAGGGGGGAGACCCGATCAGCCCCAGCATTTT. Translating it yields CASSLAGGRPDQPQHF.